Following are 20 T cell receptor beta chains from one sample sequenced in a study of vaccination and CD4 T cells after COVID-19. These receptors have no identified antigens. Sequenced with the Oncomine TCR Beta short-read assay was DNA taken from cultured CD4+ T cells. TCRdb re-called the PCR reads through MiXCR, storing one row per CDR3 protein. The table lists around 15,000 distinct CDR3 sequences, 45% to 65% of them singletons. Treatment of the sample: roughly ten-day PBMC culture with coronavirus spike peptide pools or control peptides (ViraFEST assay). Sequenced input: CD4+ T cells from blood, cultured in vitro. These receptors were obtained from a human donor who had recovered from COVID-19.

Only a few counts were recorded for this clonotype. The gene calls are TRBV2 and TRBJ2-7; D is unresolved. Germline CDR1 and CDR2: SNHLY and FYNNEI. This CDR3 region has 15 residues. V gave up 6 bases and J gave up 4 bases, with 19 bases separating them. The chain's CDR3 is CASSALGHAAYEQYF. The CDR3, as DNA: TGTGCCAGCAGCGCCCTAGGCCATGCTGCTTACGAGCAGTACTTC.

The rearrangement uses TRBV18 and TRBJ2-5, with D hard to call. V lost 6 bases and J 5 bases, leaving 10 bases between the germline ends. The CDR3 is made up of 12 amino acids. From germline, CDR1 is KGHSH and CDR2 LQKENI. CDR3 sequence: CASSSGVETQYF. CDR3 DNA: TGTGCCAGCTCCAGTGGCGTTGAGACCCAGTACTTC.

This sequence joins TRBV6-1 and TRBJ2-2, with 7 bases that match TRBD1. V lost 4 bases, J lost 0 bases, and 11 bases stayed unmatched. The CDR3 has 18 residues. CDR1 is MNHNS, CDR2 SASEGT, per germline. The CDR3, as DNA: TGTGCCAGCAGTGTCGCGGCAACAGGGGCAGCGAACACCGGGGAGCTGTTTTTT. This encodes CASSVAATGAANTGELFF.

V and J are TRBV18 and TRBJ1-1, with a tentative D call TRBD1 (5 bases). Germline values: CDR1 KGHSH, CDR2 LQKENI. Trimming removed 5 bases from V and 5 bases from J, with 12 bases in between. The CDR3 loop spans 13 amino acids. CDR3 in amino acids: CASSAGSGTEAFF. The DNA for the CDR3 is TGTGCCAGCTCAGCAGGGAGTGGGACTGAAGCTTTCTTT.

About this clonotype itself: Germline is not matched at one junction end, which may reflect a read error. The chain employs TRBV6-1 and TRBJ2-7, with 9 bases identical to TRBD2. Looked up from germline, CDR1 is MNHNS and CDR2 is SASEGT. The CDR3 has 19 residues. CDR3 in amino acids: CASSETWWTATGSAGGRGF. Here the CDR3 DNA reads TGTGCCAGCAGTGAAACTTGGTGGACAGCCACTGGGTCTGCGGGAGGGCGTGGCTTC.

The CDR3 DNA reads as TGTGCCAGCAGTCCGCCTGGGTCACCCCTCCACTTT. Residues: CASSPPGSPLHF. The rearrangement uses TRBV28 and TRBJ1-6, with unresolved D. V was cut by 5 bases and J by 10 bases, with 9 bases left in between. Germline loops: CDR1 MDHEN, CDR2 SYDVKM. The CDR3 is 12 amino acids. Full variable domain (rest looked up from reference TRBV28 and TRBJ1-6): DVKVTQSSRYLVKRTGEKVFLECVQDMDHENMFWYRQDPGLGLRLIYFSYDVKMKEKGDIPEGYSVSREKKERFSLILESASTNQTSMYLCASSPPGSPLHFGNGTRLTVT.

The sample holds a few counts of this clonotype. The CDR3 loop reads CASSIGTVPHLHF. The CDR3 coding sequence is TGTGCCAGTAGTATAGGGACCGTCCCTCACCTCCACTTT. The rearrangement links TRBV19 to TRBJ1-6; D ambiguous. The ends were cut back, 1 base at V and 15 bases at J, with 13 bases in the middle. Germline values: CDR1 LNHDA, CDR2 SQIVND (reference sequence). The CDR3 is 13 residues long.

The V call is TRBV11-1, the J call TRBJ2-5; D gene unclear. Germline V gene lookup returns CDR1 SGHAT and CDR2 FQDESV (reference sequence). The CDR3 has 14 residues. V lost 1 base to trimming and J lost 1 base, with 7 bases between them. The CDR3 is CASSLGQRQETQYF. DNA for the CDR3: TGTGCCAGCAGCTTAGGCCAACGCCAAGAGACCCAGTACTTC. The variable domain in full, completed from reference TRBV11-1 and TRBJ2-5, reads EAEVAQSPRYKITEKSQAVAFWCDPISGHATLYWYRQILGQGPELLVQFQDESVVDDSQLPKDRFSAERLKGVDSTLKIQPAELGDSAMYLCASSLGQRQETQYFGPGTRLLVL.

In this sample, this clonotype turned up a few times. V is TRBV27 and J is TRBJ1-1; 8 bases map to TRBD1. With 5 bases clipped from V and 1 base from J, the junction kept 9 bases outside the gene matches. Germline CDR1 MNHEY, CDR2 SMNVEV (reference sequence). This CDR3 contains 16 residues. For the CDR3, the DNA is TGTGCCAGCAGTACCCGGACAGGGACGGGGAACACTGAAGCTTTCTTT. It codes for CASSTRTGTGNTEAFF.

The rearrangement links TRBV12-3 or TRBV12-4 to TRBJ1-2; TRBD1 matches 11 bases. J gave up 7 bases and V 4 bases, and 5 bases lay outside the gene matches. The CDR3 has 14 residues. Here the CDR3 DNA reads TGTGCCAGCAGTTGGACAGGGGGCTGGGGTGGCTACACCTTC. It codes for CASSWTGGWGGYTF.

J is TRBJ2-1 and V is TRBV20-1; the match to TRBD2 covers 16 bases. Losses at the gene ends were 3 bases for V and 9 bases for J; bases not matched to a gene: 5. Germline V gene sequence: CDR1 DFQATT, CDR2 SNEGSKA (reference sequence). This CDR3 is 15 amino acids long. The CDR3 coding sequence is TGCAGTGCTAGGGTTGGGACTAGCGGGGGGGTTGAGCAGTTCTTC. As protein: CSARVGTSGGVEQFF.

Regarding this clonotype: A clone one base away is much larger, so this may be a read error. V gene TRBV20-1 combines with J gene TRBJ1-2; D uncertain. Trimming pared 3 bases from V and 11 bases from J, leaving 10 bases between. This CDR3 region has 10 residues. Germline V lookup: CDR1 DFQATT, CDR2 SNEGSKA (reference sequence). CDR3 coding DNA: TGCAGTGCTAGCCCTGGGAGGTACACCTTC. It specifies CSASPGRYTF.

The chain couples TRBV2 to TRBJ1-1, with D tentatively TRBD1 (5 bases). The CDR3 is 14 residues long. Germline-derived CDR1 and CDR2 are SNHLY and FYNNEI. V was trimmed by 6 bases and J by 1 base, leaving 12 bases between them. DNA of the CDR3: TGTGCCAGCAGAAGACAGTCGTCGAACACTGAAGCTTTCTTT. Translation gives CASRRQSSNTEAFF.

This clonotype was recorded a few times. The chain couples TRBV24-1 to TRBJ2-1; no clear D gene. CDR3 length: 20 residues. Trimming stripped 3 bases from V and 7 bases from J, with 30 bases between. Germline V gene sequence: CDR1 KGHDR, CDR2 SFDVKD. CDR3 region: CATSDPGPRTRSSTRNEQFF. The CDR3 bases are TGTGCCACCAGTGATCCTGGGCCCCGGACGCGGAGCTCCACGAGAAATGAGCAGTTCTTC.

V gene TRBV7-9 combines with J gene TRBJ1-1; tentative D call: TRBD1 (6 bases). Germline values: CDR1 SEHNR, CDR2 FQNEAQ (reference sequence). The CDR3 is 15 residues long. The V and J ends lost 5 bases and 4 bases respectively, with 17 bases between them. This CDR3 is CASSRAGDSVTEAFF. DNA of the CDR3: TGTGCCAGCAGCAGGGCAGGGGATTCTGTCACTGAAGCTTTCTTT. The complete variable domain, with remaining parts taken from reference TRBV7-9 and TRBJ1-1, reads DTGVSQNPRHKITKRGQNVTFRCDPISEHNRLYWYRQTLGQGPEFLTYFQNEAQLEKSRLLSDRFSAERPKGSFSTLEIQRTEQGDSAMYLCASSRAGDSVTEAFFGQGTRLTVV.

In nucleotides, the CDR3 is TGTGCCAGCAGGGCACGGACTAGCGCAGAGACCCAGTACTTC. Translated, it gives CASRARTSAETQYF. The V and J genes are TRBV7-9 and TRBJ2-5, with 9 bases aligning to TRBD2. Germline lookup yields CDR1 SEHNR and CDR2 FQNEAQ (reference sequence). The V segment lost 6 bases and the J segment 4 bases; nucleotides outside the gene matches: 6. The CDR3 sequence is 14 residues long.

This clonotype has a handful of counts. The CDR3 sequence: CASDSGGVADTQYF. The DNA of the CDR3 is TGTGCCTCAGATAGCGGGGGGGTCGCAGATACGCAGTATTTT. The chain joins TRBV19 to TRBJ2-3, with 11 bases fitting TRBD2. This CDR3 spans 14 amino acids. Germline values: CDR1 LNHDA, CDR2 SQIVND (reference sequence). V lost 11 bases to trimming and J lost 4 bases; unmatched junction nucleotides: 8.

The V call is TRBV20-1, the J call TRBJ1-1, with 7 bases identical to TRBD1. This CDR3 contains 15 residues. Germline CDR1 DFQATT, CDR2 SNEGSKA (reference sequence). After removal of 4 bases from V and 5 bases from J, the junction contained 13 bases not matched to a gene. CDR3 in DNA: TGCAGTGCTAAAACCCCGGGACAGTTGAGGACTGAAGCTTTCTTT. It is translated as CSAKTPGQLRTEAFF.

This chain uses TRBV7-8 with TRBJ2-1; D is unresolved. CDR1 and CDR2 from the germline V gene are SGHVS and FQNEAQ. The CDR3 length is 15 residues. The V and J ends lost 0 bases and 10 bases respectively, with 16 bases between them. CDR3 residues: CASSLALTGPAEQFF. CDR3 DNA: TGTGCCAGCAGCTTAGCGTTGACTGGGCCAGCGGAGCAGTTCTTC.

The chain links TRBV7-9 to TRBJ2-5; TRBD1 or TRBD2 may be the D gene (5 bases each). This CDR3 has 15 amino acids. Trimming removed 5 bases from V and 2 bases from J, with 15 bases in between. Germline assignment: CDR1 SEHNR and CDR2 FQNEAQ (reference sequence). The CDR3 nucleotides are TGTGCCAGCAGCATACTCTGGGGCGGGCAAGAGACCCAGTACTTC. Its protein is CASSILWGGQETQYF.